Below are 31 T cell receptor beta chains sequenced from a single sample in a study of shared clonotypes between healthy human individuals. Sequenced by immunoSEQ multiplex PCR; TCRdb stores in-frame clones only, minus some. The data contain approximately 470,000 clones, around 73% of them singletons. Material: PBMCs. The receptors stem from a woman aged 40 to 49 in good health. Some clones in this sample may be carry-over from other donors' samples.

The V call is TRBV28, the J call TRBJ2-1; D is unclear. CDR1 is MDHEN, CDR2 SYDVKM, per germline. The CDR3 spans 16 residues. Trimming left V 8 bases short and J 0 bases short, with 17 bases between. The CDR3 loop reads CASHWEHPSSYNEQFF. CDR3 nucleotide sequence: TGTGCCAGCCATTGGGAACACCCGAGCTCCTACAATGAGCAGTTCTTC.

CDR3 nucleotides: TGTGCCAGCAGTTACGCGGGGACAGGACTATACGAGCAGTACTTC. The encoded protein is CASSYAGTGLYEQYF. This chain uses TRBV6-6 with TRBJ2-7; 8 bases match TRBD1. V lost 2 bases to trimming and J lost 4 bases; unmatched junction nucleotides: 7. Germline V CDR1 and CDR2: MNHNY, SVGAGI (reference sequence). The CDR3 has 15 residues.

The chain has TRBV5-4 and TRBJ1-1; D is perhaps TRBD1 (5 bases). CDR1 is SGHNT and CDR2 is YYREEE in the germline V gene (reference sequence). CDR3 length: 13 amino acids. Trimming took 1 base from V and 6 from J, leaving 10 bases between them. CDR3 residues: CASSLNQGAEAFF. The CDR3 nucleotides are TGTGCCAGCAGCTTGAACCAGGGCGCTGAAGCTTTCTTT.

The chain uses TRBV7-9 and TRBJ2-7; the match to TRBD1 covers 9 bases. The junction had 6 bases not matched to a gene; V was cut back by 1 base and J by 5 bases. The CDR3 is made up of 15 amino acids. CDR1 SEHNR and CDR2 FQNEAQ come from the germline V gene (reference sequence). As DNA, the CDR3 is TGTGCCAGCAGCTTAGGTCTCGGGACAGGGAACGAGCAGTACTTC. Encoded protein: CASSLGLGTGNEQYF.

V gene TRBV9 combines with J gene TRBJ2-3; no clear D gene. This CDR3 spans 16 amino acids. V was clipped by 3 bases and J by 1 base, with 15 bases between them. Germline-derived CDR1 and CDR2 are SGDLS and YYNGEE. CDR3 sequence (DNA): TGTGCCAGCAGCGCGAAAGTGGGTATGGGCACAGATACGCAGTATTTT. It is translated as CASSAKVGMGTDTQYF.

The chain has TRBV9 and TRBJ2-1, with TRBD1 identical over 9 bases. The ends lost 0 bases at V and 7 bases at J; junction bases unmatched: 5. Germline V gene lookup returns CDR1 SGDLS and CDR2 YYNGEE. The CDR3 runs to 15 residues. The CDR3 bases are TGTGCCAGCAGCGTAGGGGGACAGGGAGAAAATGAGCAGTTCTTC. It codes for CASSVGGQGENEQFF.

J is TRBJ2-7 and V is TRBV4-3, with D possibly being TRBD1 (5 bases). The CDR3 is 18 amino acids. Trimming cost V 1 base and J 2 bases, with 21 bases left between them. From germline, CDR1 is LGHNA and CDR2 YSLEER. CDR3 sequence (DNA): TGCGCCAGCAGCCAAGCCCCCCCCAGGGCACCTACCACCTACGAGCAGTACTTC. Amino acid sequence: CASSQAPPRAPTTYEQYF.

The chain recombines TRBV9 with TRBJ2-2, with a weak D call TRBD2 (6 bases). V was trimmed by 0 bases and J by 2 bases, leaving 14 bases between them. Germline V lookup: CDR1 SGDLS, CDR2 YYNGEE. CDR3 length: 17 amino acids. The CDR3 DNA reads as TGTGCCAGCAGCGTAGGTAGGGTAGCGGTTAACACCGGGGAGCTGTTTTTT. Its protein product is CASSVGRVAVNTGELFF.

Comment on this clone: One base separates it from a far larger clone, so it is likely a read error. The V and J genes are TRBV19 and TRBJ1-1; TRBD1 is a possible D gene (6 bases). This CDR3 has 15 amino acids. Germline CDR1 is LNHDA and CDR2 is SQIVND (reference sequence). DNA for the CDR3: TGTGCCAGTTCCCCTTGGGGGACATCGAACACTGAAGCTTCCTTT. Its translation: CASSPWGTSNTEASF.

The J gene is TRBJ1-4, the V gene TRBV7-9; D is unresolved. In germline, CDR1 is SEHNR, CDR2 FQNEAQ (reference sequence). The CDR3 is 15 amino acids. The germline V and J ends were trimmed by 1 base and 4 bases, with 10 bases remaining between them. DNA of the CDR3: TGTGCCAGCAGCTTAGGGACGGGTATTAATGAAAAACTGTTTTTT. Its translation: CASSLGTGINEKLFF.

As DNA, the CDR3 is TGTGCCAGCAGCCGGAACCGGGACACCCAGTTAACCCAGTACTTC. It encodes CASSRNRDTQLTQYF. V is TRBV13 and J is TRBJ2-5, with D possibly matching TRBD1 (6 bases). This CDR3 comprises 15 residues. The germline gives CDR1 PRHDT, CDR2 FYEKMQ (reference sequence). The V and J ends lost 5 bases and 8 bases respectively, with 21 bases between them.

The gene calls are TRBV28 and TRBJ2-7; D may be TRBD1 (6 bases). Germline-derived CDR1 and CDR2 are MDHEN and SYDVKM. The CDR3 is 18 amino acids. Trimming removed 7 bases at V and 6 bases at J, with 31 bases between. The CDR3 DNA is TGTGCCAGCATTCCCACAGGCAACCGGGACAATCCTCCTGCCGAGCAGTACTTC. Amino acids: CASIPTGNRDNPPAEQYF.

This clone showed up many times. The rearrangement uses TRBV15 and TRBJ2-1; D assignment may be TRBD1 or TRBD2 (6 bases each). The CDR3 extends over 16 amino acids. Trimming shortened V by 0 bases and J by 1 base, and 10 bases separated the two germline ends. CDR1 and CDR2 from the germline V gene are LNHNV and YYDKDF (reference sequence). The CDR3: CATSRDQGGSYNEQFF. The CDR3 coding sequence is TGTGCCACCAGCAGAGATCAAGGGGGGTCCTACAATGAGCAGTTCTTC.

A few counts support this clone. The rearrangement uses TRBV7-2 and TRBJ2-7; D gene ambiguous. In germline, CDR1 is SGHTA, CDR2 FQGNSA. The V and J ends lost 1 base and 2 bases respectively, with 15 bases between them. The CDR3 contains 16 residues. This chain's CDR3 is CASSLGVQMPPYEQYF. CDR3 DNA sequence: TGTGCCAGCAGCTTAGGGGTACAGATGCCTCCCTACGAGCAGTACTTC.

V usage is TRBV2 and J usage is TRBJ2-7, with D perhaps TRBD2 (6 bases). CDR3 size: 13 residues. Germline CDR1 and CDR2: SNHLY and FYNNEI. V was clipped by 7 bases and J by 6 bases, with 16 bases between them. The CDR3 sequence: CASTGGKLGEQYF. In DNA, the CDR3 is TGTGCCAGCACGGGCGGGAAGCTCGGCGAGCAGTACTTC.

The V call is TRBV9, the J call TRBJ2-3; the match to TRBD2 covers 10 bases. The germline gives CDR1 SGDLS, CDR2 YYNGEE. V dropped 0 bases and J dropped 5; count of bases not matched to a gene: 9. The CDR3 length is 17 residues. CDR3 sequence: CASSVGPGASGGDTQYF. In nucleotides, the CDR3 is TGTGCCAGCAGCGTAGGTCCGGGGGCTAGCGGGGGAGATACGCAGTATTTT.

The J gene is TRBJ2-5, the V gene TRBV6-6; 13 bases agree with TRBD2. The germline V gene encodes CDR1 MNHNY and CDR2 SVGAGI (reference sequence). The CDR3 has 15 residues. Trimming removed 2 bases from V and 3 bases from J; junction bases left unmatched: 0. CDR3 residues: CASSYGLAGEETQYF. CDR3 in DNA: TGTGCCAGCAGTTACGGACTAGCGGGAGAAGAGACCCAGTACTTC.

The chain couples TRBV5-1 to TRBJ2-1; 14 bases agree with TRBD2. CDR3 size: 17 residues. V was pared by 4 bases and J by 10 bases, with 13 bases of the junction left unmatched. Germline V lookup: CDR1 SGHRS, CDR2 YFSETQ. For the CDR3, the DNA is TGCGCCAGCAGCCTTACCGGGACTAGCGGGAGTGTGTGGGAGCAGTTCTTC. It translates to CASSLTGTSGSVWEQFF.

The chain employs TRBV19 and TRBJ2-3; D might be TRBD2 (6 bases). V was shortened by 5 bases and J by 0 bases, with 12 bases between the two germline ends. The CDR3 runs to 15 residues. Germline V gene sequence: CDR1 LNHDA, CDR2 SQIVND (reference sequence). The CDR3 DNA reads as TGTGCCAGTAGTTATAGCGGCCCTAGCACAGATACGCAGTATTTT. This encodes CASSYSGPSTDTQYF. Supplemented by reference TRBV19 and TRBJ2-3, the full variable domain reads DGGITQSPKYLFRKEGQNVTLSCEQNLNHDAMYWYRQDPGQGLRLIYYSQIVNDFQKGDIAEGYSVSREKKESFPLTVTSAQKNPTAFYLCASSYSGPSTDTQYFGPGTRLTVL.

V is TRBV19 and J is TRBJ1-2; the match to TRBD1 covers 8 bases. Per germline, CDR1 LNHDA and CDR2 SQIVND (reference sequence). This CDR3 comprises 14 residues. With 3 bases clipped from V and 3 bases from J, the junction kept 3 bases outside the gene matches. This CDR3 is CASSMNRGDYGYTF. The CDR3 DNA follows: TGTGCCAGTAGTATGAACAGGGGGGACTATGGCTACACCTTC.

The chain combines TRBV27 with TRBJ2-2; either TRBD1 or TRBD2 may fit D (5 bases each). Germline V CDR1 and CDR2: MNHEY, SMNVEV (reference sequence). V was shortened by 4 bases and J by 6 bases, with 15 bases between the two germline ends. This CDR3 contains 15 residues. DNA for the CDR3: TGTGCCAGCAGTTCTACCTGGCTGGGGGCCGGGGAGCTGTTTTTT. Translated: CASSSTWLGAGELFF.

The chain recombines TRBV6-1 with TRBJ1-5; the D is unclear. The germline CDR1 and CDR2 sequences are MNHNS and SASEGT. V gave up 1 base and J gave up 6 bases, with 10 bases separating them. CDR3 length: 14 amino acids. As DNA, the CDR3 is TGTGCCAGCAGTGAAGGGATAAGTCGTCAGCCCCAGCATTTT. Amino acid sequence: CASSEGISRQPQHF.

Details on this clone: Other nucleotide sequences from this sample produce the same CDR3. The chain employs TRBV14 and TRBJ1-5, with a weak D call TRBD1 (5 bases). Germline V gene sequence: CDR1 SGHDN, CDR2 FVKESK. V was clipped by 6 bases and J by 8 bases, with 8 bases between them. CDR3 size: 11 residues. CDR3 loop: CASRSREPQHF. The CDR3 bases are TGTGCCAGCAGGTCCAGGGAGCCCCAGCATTTT.

V is TRBV6-5 and J is TRBJ1-2; D is ambiguous. Germline V gene lookup returns CDR1 MNHEY and CDR2 SVGAGI. V lost 2 bases to trimming and J lost 4 bases, with 11 bases between them. The CDR3 runs 14 residues. CDR3 region: CASSYEGYGYGYTF. The DNA for the CDR3 is TGTGCCAGCAGTTACGAAGGTTACGGCTATGGCTACACCTTC.

The chain couples TRBV7-2 to TRBJ2-7; 11 bases are a match to TRBD2. The J segment lost 0 bases and the V segment lost 5 bases, leaving 12 bases of the junction unmatched. From germline, CDR1 is SGHTA and CDR2 FQGNSA. The CDR3 has 18 residues. The CDR3 loop reads CASSLRGGTSGNSYEQYF. CDR3 nucleotides: TGTGCCAGCAGCCTCCGAGGCGGGACTAGCGGAAACTCCTACGAGCAGTACTTC.

This chain connects TRBV5-8 to TRBJ2-7; perhaps TRBD2 as D (6 bases). Looked up from germline, CDR1 is SGHTS and CDR2 is YDEGEE. There are 13 residues in the CDR3. V dropped 1 base and J dropped 1 base, with 6 bases sitting between them. CDR3 nucleotides: TGTGCCAGCAGCTTGCGGGGGTCCTACGAGCAGTACTTC. Encoded protein: CASSLRGSYEQYF.

This clone came up a few times. The J gene is TRBJ2-7, the V gene TRBV14; no reliable D call. Germline V gene data show CDR1 as SGHDN and CDR2 as FVKESK. The CDR3 is made up of 17 amino acids. Trimming pared 1 base from V and 0 bases from J, leaving 16 bases between. The CDR3 nucleotides are TGTGCCAGCAGCCAAGTATTGGACCCGCTCGGCTCCTACGAGCAGTACTTC. It specifies CASSQVLDPLGSYEQYF.

The rearrangement links TRBV19 to TRBJ2-7; 8 bases are shared with TRBD1. The V and J ends lost 3 bases and 0 bases, in that order; junction bases with no gene match: 7. CDR1 is LNHDA, CDR2 SQIVND, per germline (reference sequence). This CDR3 region has 16 residues. Here the CDR3 DNA reads TGTGCCAGTAGTATCGGGACAGGAGGGGCCTCCTACGAGCAGTACTTC. Protein sequence: CASSIGTGGASYEQYF.

The chain links TRBV28 to TRBJ2-2; possibly TRBD1 for D (6 bases). V was shortened by 8 bases and J by 7 bases, with 14 bases between the two germline ends. Germline assignment: CDR1 MDHEN and CDR2 SYDVKM. CDR3 length: 13 residues. The CDR3 nucleotides are TGTGCCAGCGTAGGGCAGGGGATCGGGGAGCTGTTTTTT. Protein product: CASVGQGIGELFF.

DNA for the CDR3: TGTGCCATGCAGGAGTCCCTCACCCTGGAGCAGTACTTC. This codes for CAMQESLTLEQYF. This rearrangement joins TRBV10-3 to TRBJ2-7; D gene unclear. The germline V gene encodes CDR1 ENHRY and CDR2 SYGVKD. The V and J ends lost 9 bases and 7 bases respectively, with 19 bases between them. The CDR3 consists of 13 residues.

The rearrangement links TRBV7-3 to TRBJ2-2; D tentatively fits TRBD1 or TRBD2 (5 bases each). V was clipped by 5 bases and J by 4 bases, with 8 bases between them. CDR1 is SGHTA, CDR2 FQGTGA, per germline. The CDR3 is made up of 13 amino acids. Here the CDR3 reads CASSRDGTGELFF. CDR3 in DNA: TGTGCCAGCAGCCGGGACGGCACCGGGGAGCTGTTTTTT.